Listed below are T cell receptor beta chains from one sample, sequenced in a study of T cell responses to AZD1222 COVID-19 vaccine. The method was immunoSEQ multiplex PCR; TCRdb's version includes in-frame clones alone and lacks a portion of them. The sample holds about 120,000 clones; around 86% are singletons and the top ten take more than 20%. Sequenced material: peripheral blood, taken on day 0 of AZD1222 vaccination. The receptors here all came from an adult in good health. Each CDR3 is given with its conserved first and last residue. The D gene is left open where the match is weak. Clone size is shown for a subset of rows, as once, few, many or a class of expanded clone.

D gene,V gene,clone size,J gene,CDR3 protein,CDR3 DNA
.,TRBV30,few,TRBJ1-1,CAWNAGDWTEAFF,TGTGCCTGGAATGCGGGGGATTGGACTGAAGCTTTCTTT
TRBD1,TRBV6-2/TRBV6-3,.,TRBJ2-2,CASSSGQGETGELFF,TGTGCCAGCAGTTCGGGACAGGGGGAAACCGGGGAGCTGTTTTTT
TRBD1,TRBV19,.,TRBJ1-4,CATGGNAPRSNEKLFF,TGTGCCACAGGGGGGAACGCCCCGAGGTCTAATGAAAAACTGTTTTTT
.,TRBV3-1/TRBV3-2,.,TRBJ2-7,CASSQDLDKSYEQYF,TGTGCCAGCAGCCAAGATTTGGACAAGTCCTACGAGCAGTACTTC
TRBD1,TRBV29-1,few,TRBJ2-2,CSVVGTDPTGELFF,TGCAGCGTTGTAGGGACAGACCCCACCGGGGAGCTGTTTTTT
TRBD1,TRBV28,.,TRBJ1-3,CASSLRTGPGNTIYF,TGTGCCAGCAGTTTAAGGACAGGCCCTGGAAACACCATATATTTT
.,TRBV6-2/TRBV6-3,.,TRBJ2-2,CASSSPGTQVTGELFF,TGTGCCAGCAGTTCCCCCGGGACCCAAGTTACCGGGGAGCTGTTTTTT
.,TRBV9,.,TRBJ2-2,CASSVDAFPGELFF,TGTGCCAGCAGCGTAGACGCCTTCCCCGGGGAGCTGTTTTTT
.,TRBV13,.,TRBJ2-1,CASSLRLGGDEQFF,TGTGCCAGCAGCCTCCGACTAGGGGGCGATGAGCAGTTCTTC
TRBD1,TRBV19,.,TRBJ2-7,CASARLGQDGRQYF,TGTGCCAGCGCCCGACTTGGACAGGACGGGCGGCAGTACTTC
.,TRBV12-3/TRBV12-4,.,TRBJ1-1,CASSPTGPTEAFF,TGTGCCAGCAGCCCCACGGGGCCCACTGAAGCTTTCTTT
TRBD1,TRBV5-1,.,TRBJ2-7,CASSLEGQASGEQYF,TGCGCCAGCAGCTTGGAGGGACAGGCATCTGGGGAGCAGTACTTC
TRBD2,TRBV15,.,TRBJ2-5,CATSRSGAKQETQYF,TGTGCCACCAGTCGTAGCGGGGCAAAACAAGAGACCCAGTACTTC
TRBD2,TRBV4-3,.,TRBJ2-3,CASSPTPYGGGSDTQYF,TGCGCCAGCAGCCCGACTCCCTACGGGGGGGGATCAGATACGCAGTATTTT
.,TRBV9,.,TRBJ1-2,CASSFSGARGYTF,TGTGCCAGCAGCTTCTCGGGGGCGAGGGGCTACACCTTC
.,TRBV7-9,.,TRBJ1-2,CASSYSSGLYGYTF,TGTGCCAGCAGTTATTCATCCGGGCTTTATGGCTACACCTTC
.,TRBV10-1,few,TRBJ2-5,CASTLLLTGRETQYF,TGCGCCAGCACCCTACTACTAACAGGGAGGGAGACCCAGTACTTC
.,TRBV5-1,.,TRBJ1-2,CASSRSRLNRTGPYGLFF,TGCGCCAGCAGCCGATCACGTCTAAATCGCACAGGGCCCTATGGCCTCTTCTTC
.,TRBV6-5,.,TRBJ2-7,CASSYSGTGNSYEQYF,TGTGCCAGCAGTTACTCGGGGACTGGCAACTCCTACGAGCAGTACTTC
TRBD1,TRBV7-9,.,TRBJ1-2,CASSDGTGQTYGYTF,TGTGCCAGCAGCGACGGGACGGGACAGACCTATGGCTACACCTTC
.,TRBV11-2,.,TRBJ1-5,CASSLDSNSNQPQHF,TGTGCCAGCAGCCTGGACAGCAATAGCAATCAGCCCCAGCATTTT
.,TRBV5-5,.,TRBJ1-2,CASSLAGNYGYTF,TGTGCCAGCAGCTTGGCGGGGAATTATGGCTACACCTTC
TRBD1,TRBV7-9,.,TRBJ1-6,CASSFWTGEAGKTLHF,TGTGCCAGCAGCTTCTGGACAGGGGAGGCCGGCAAGACCCTCCACTTT
.,TRBV28,once,TRBJ2-7,CASSLPSYEQYF,TGTGCCAGCAGTTTACCCTCCTACGAGCAGTACTTC
.,TRBV13,.,TRBJ2-3,CASSLTGTHTDTQYF,TGTGCCAGCAGCTTAACCGGGACACACACAGATACGCAGTATTTT
TRBD1,TRBV5-1,.,TRBJ2-1,CASSSGQRSTYNEQFF,TGCGCCAGCAGCTCGGGACAGCGTTCAACGTACAATGAGCAGTTCTTC
.,TRBV4-2,.,TRBJ2-3,CASSQNTGASTDTQYF,TGTGCCAGCAGCCAAAACACCGGGGCTAGCACAGATACGCAGTATTTT
.,TRBV6-2/TRBV6-3,once,TRBJ2-5,CASSYLLGETQYF,TGTGCCAGCAGTTACTTACTTGGGGAGACCCAGTACTTC
.,TRBV7-9,.,TRBJ2-7,CASSKQGVAYEQYF,TGTGCCAGCAGCAAACAGGGAGTGGCTTACGAGCAGTACTTC
TRBD1,TRBV7-8,.,TRBJ1-5,CASSAPGGGHQPQHF,TGTGCCAGCAGCGCCCCAGGGGGGGGACATCAGCCCCAGCATTTT
.,TRBV4-3,.,TRBJ1-2,CASSQDRGGLGGYTF,TGCGCCAGCAGCCAAGACCGAGGAGGTTTAGGGGGCTACACCTTC
TRBD1,TRBV28,.,TRBJ1-2,CASRTTGGHYGYTF,TGTGCCAGCAGGACGACAGGGGGCCACTATGGCTACACCTTC
TRBD1,TRBV7-2,.,TRBJ1-4,CASSLMRQGLEKLFF,TGTGCCAGCAGCTTAATGAGACAGGGCCTTGAAAAACTGTTTTTT
TRBD1,TRBV19,once,TRBJ2-7,CASSIRTGGSYEQYF,TGTGCCAGTAGTATTAGGACAGGGGGCAGCTACGAGCAGTACTTC
.,TRBV6-6,.,TRBJ2-7,CASSSESGGSYEQYF,TGTGCCAGCAGTTCAGAGAGTGGGGGCTCCTACGAGCAGTACTTC
TRBD1,TRBV18,few,TRBJ2-7,CASSRTAGTGYNEQYF,TGTGCCAGCTCACGTACCGCCGGGACAGGGTACAACGAGCAGTACTTC